This TCR beta chain comes out of a study of T cells after yellow fever vaccination. Study outcomes and limitations: Booster samples showed a return of most primary-vaccination clones (under 97% CD4, 88% CD8). One caveat is that FACS-sorted repertoires could contain abundant clonotypes contaminating from the bulk population.

Germline V lookup: CDR1 DFQATT, CDR2 SNEGSKA (reference sequence). This CDR3 spans 15 amino acids. The V end was cut by 1 base, the J end by 4 bases, with 16 bases between. MiXCR, applied by TCRdb to the 5' RACE reads, yields one record per CDR3 protein. The sample lists a few hundred thousand distinct CDR3 sequences; around 16% were seen once. To note about this clonotype: The antigen is unknown.

This rearrangement joins TRBV20-1 to TRBJ2-5, with D perhaps assigned TRBD1 or TRBD2 (6 bases each). The specimen comprised PBMCs, sampled 5 days after the first yellow fever vaccination. This sequence was found in a man aged 18 to 35 who received the YFV17D yellow fever vaccine. In DNA form, the CDR3 reads TGCAGTGCTAGAGGGGCCGACGGGGGCAGAGAGACCCAGTACTTC. This codes for CSARGADGGRETQYF.